A single sample is the source of the 27 T cell receptor beta chains below, sequenced in a study of cytomegalovirus exposure and HLA in healthy donors. The PCR contained 60 Vbeta and 13 Jbeta primers. The protocol was immunoSEQ multiplex PCR, while the TCRdb copy is restricted to in-frame clones and leaves out a portion. In the table there are about 94,000 clones, 70% to 80% of which are singletons. The sample was PBMCs. Receptors were obtained from a man aged 30 to 39 in good health and CMV-seronegative.

The gene calls are TRBV4-1 and TRBJ2-5, with 10 positions matching TRBD2. Trimming at V came to 1 base and at J to 5 bases, leaving 7 bases not matched to a gene. The CDR3 extends over 16 amino acids. Germline V gene data show CDR1 as MGHRA and CDR2 as YSYEKL. CDR3 DNA sequence: TGCGCCAGCAGCCAAGGACAGAGTAGCGGGGGGGAGACCCAGTACTTC. It encodes CASSQGQSSGGETQYF.

This chain links TRBV29-1 with TRBJ2-1; 7 bases match TRBD2. Germline CDR1 reads SQVTM; CDR2 reads ANQGSEA. J gave up 0 bases and V 1 base, and 9 bases lay outside the gene matches. This CDR3 contains 17 residues. The CDR3: CSVEGLAGDLSYNEQFF. CDR3 DNA sequence: TGCAGCGTTGAAGGATTGGCGGGAGACCTCTCCTACAATGAGCAGTTCTTC.

This chain uses TRBV10-3 with TRBJ1-5; D may be TRBD1 (6 bases). V was shortened by 6 bases and J by 3 bases, with 9 bases between the two germline ends. Germline V gene lookup returns CDR1 ENHRY and CDR2 SYGVKD. This CDR3 comprises 13 residues. CDR3 region: CAISGTYNQPQHF. CDR3 bases: TGTGCCATCAGCGGGACATACAATCAGCCCCAGCATTTT.

The V call is TRBV19, the J call TRBJ1-2, with 11 bases fitting TRBD1. With V trimmed by 1 base and J by 6 bases, 4 bases remained unmatched. The CDR3 runs 15 residues. Germline loops: CDR1 LNHDA, CDR2 SQIVND (reference sequence). The CDR3 DNA is TGTGCCAGTAGTATAGCCCGGACAGGGGGCCATGGCTACACCTTC. Its protein product is CASSIARTGGHGYTF.

V usage is TRBV5-1 and J usage is TRBJ2-2; TRBD2 matches 9 bases. Germline-derived CDR1 and CDR2 are SGHRS and YFSETQ. With V trimmed by 0 bases and J by 1 base, 4 bases remained unmatched. This CDR3 spans 17 amino acids. CDR3 in amino acids: CASSLVLAGLNTGELFF. CDR3 nucleotide sequence: TGCGCCAGCAGCTTGGTCCTAGCGGGATTGAACACCGGGGAGCTGTTTTTT.

This clone came up a few times. The chain has TRBV25-1 and TRBJ1-1; D remains unclear. The CDR3 contains 13 residues. Trimming cost V 4 bases and J 0 bases, with 6 bases left between them. In germline, CDR1 is MGHDK, CDR2 SYGVNS. CDR3 in amino acids: CASSGALNTEAFF. DNA of the CDR3: TGTGCCAGCAGTGGCGCGCTGAACACTGAAGCTTTCTTT.

This sequence joins TRBV5-1 and TRBJ1-2; 10 bases line up with TRBD1. Germline CDR1 is SGHRS and CDR2 is YFSETQ. The CDR3 spans 14 residues. V was pared by 4 bases and J by 7 bases, with 7 bases of the junction left unmatched. The chain's CDR3 is CASSGGDRGFGYTF. The CDR3 bases are TGCGCCAGCAGCGGCGGGGACAGGGGTTTTGGCTACACCTTC.

The chain couples TRBV14 to TRBJ1-2; no firm D call. Per germline, CDR1 SGHDN and CDR2 FVKESK. The ends were cut back, 4 bases at V and 3 bases at J, with 12 bases in the middle. CDR3 length: 14 residues. The CDR3 nucleotides read TGTGCCAGCAGCCCTACCCGAGGGTACTATGGCTACACCTTC. The encoded protein is CASSPTRGYYGYTF.

The gene calls are TRBV5-1 and TRBJ2-2; 9 positions match TRBD1. CDR3 length: 17 residues. V lost 0 bases, J lost 4 bases, and 7 bases stayed unmatched. Germline CDR1 and CDR2: SGHRS and YFSETQ. The CDR3 protein is CASSLVSGDRATGELFF. The CDR3 coding sequence is TGCGCCAGCAGCTTGGTTTCCGGGGACAGGGCCACCGGGGAGCTGTTTTTT.

Only one count was recorded for this clone. CDR3 DNA sequence: TGTGCCAGCAGTGCATCGTTAGGGGCCGATACGCAGTATTTT. This translates into CASSASLGADTQYF. This chain uses TRBV25-1 with TRBJ2-3; D may be TRBD1 (5 bases). Deletions cut 4 bases from V and 6 bases from J, with 14 bases between. Germline V lookup: CDR1 MGHDK, CDR2 SYGVNS. The CDR3 sequence is 14 residues long.

The chain couples TRBV9 to TRBJ2-3; 8 bases align to TRBD2. The CDR3 is 15 residues long. Germline values: CDR1 SGDLS, CDR2 YYNGEE. J was trimmed by 6 bases and V by 4 bases; bases with no gene match: 10. CDR3: CASSHSGSAADTQYF. CDR3 DNA: TGTGCCAGCAGCCACAGCGGGAGTGCGGCTGATACGCAGTATTTT.

Written as DNA, the CDR3 is TGTGCCAGCAGCTTAGTAGGGACTAGCGGGAGGGTTGAGCAGTTCTTC. This gives the protein CASSLVGTSGRVEQFF. The chain links TRBV7-8 to TRBJ2-1; 16 positions agree with TRBD2. The CDR3 has 16 amino acids. Germline values: CDR1 SGHVS, CDR2 FQNEAQ. V lost 1 base, J lost 9 bases, and 3 bases stayed unmatched.

This chain connects TRBV11-2 to TRBJ2-4; D is perhaps TRBD1 (6 bases). Germline V gives CDR1 SGHAT, CDR2 FQNNGV. V was pared by 5 bases and J by 1 base, with 12 bases between. The CDR3 runs 15 residues. CDR3 bases: TGTGCCAGCAGCAGGCCCCAGGGGGCCAAAAACATTCAGTACTTC. It codes for CASSRPQGAKNIQYF.

The chain has TRBV13 and TRBJ1-3, with TRBD1 matching 10 bases. The germline gives CDR1 PRHDT, CDR2 FYEKMQ (reference sequence). Trimming removed 5 bases from V and 0 bases from J; junction bases left unmatched: 4. The CDR3 is 16 amino acids. The CDR3 loop is CASSHRTGGSGNTIYF. The CDR3 DNA reads as TGTGCCAGCAGCCACCGGACAGGGGGCTCTGGAAACACCATATATTTT.

V gene TRBV27 combines with J gene TRBJ1-2, with TRBD1 matching over 12 bases. The CDR3 runs 15 residues. Per germline, CDR1 MNHEY and CDR2 SMNVEV (reference sequence). The V segment lost 6 bases and the J segment 3 bases; nucleotides outside the gene matches: 5. The CDR3 sequence is CASRGGQGAYYGYTF. In DNA, the CDR3 is TGTGCCAGCAGGGGGGGACAGGGGGCTTACTATGGCTACACCTTC.

This clone has more than one count but fewer than ten. The chain has TRBV29-1 and TRBJ1-1; D is perhaps TRBD1 (5 bases). V dropped 6 bases and J dropped 11 bases, with 16 bases sitting between them. CDR1 and CDR2 (germline): SQVTM, ANQGSEA. The CDR3 loop spans 11 amino acids. As DNA, the CDR3 is TGCAGCGTCCCTCGGGGAGGGGAGGCTTTCTTT. Encoded protein: CSVPRGGEAFF. The full variable domain, in which reference TRBV29-1 and TRBJ1-1 provide the parts outside the CDR3, is SAVISQKPSRDICQRGTSLTIQCQVDSQVTMMFWYRQQPGQSLTLIATANQGSEATYESGFVIDKFPISRPNLTFSTLTVSNMSPEDSSIYLCSVPRGGEAFFGQGTRLTVV.

The chain is built from TRBV6-5 and TRBJ2-5; the match to TRBD2 covers 8 bases. The J call may be in error: the DNA end matches TRBJ2-7 better. The germline CDR1 and CDR2 sequences are MNHEY and SVGAGI. The CDR3 sequence is 14 residues long. The CDR3 nucleotides read TGTGCCAGCAGTTACTCAGCGGGAGACTACGAGCAGTACTTC. This gives the protein CASSYSAGDYEQYF.

This clone was seen more than once but under ten times. The CDR3 DNA follows: TGTGCCAGTCGACTCGGGTACACCGGGGAGCTGTTTTTT. Translating it yields CASRLGYTGELFF. The chain has TRBV11-2 and TRBJ2-2; D is unclear. The germline gives CDR1 SGHAT, CDR2 FQNNGV. V lost 9 bases, J lost 3 bases, and 11 bases lay in between. This CDR3 comprises 13 residues.

This chain uses TRBV7-8 with TRBJ2-3; TRBD2 agrees at 10 bases. Germline V gene lookup returns CDR1 SGHVS and CDR2 FQNEAQ. This CDR3 has 16 residues. Unmatched junction bases numbered 0, after V lost 0 bases and J lost 0 bases. Here the CDR3 DNA reads TGTGCCAGCAGCTTAGCAGCGGGGGGGAGCACAGATACGCAGTATTTT. Amino acid sequence: CASSLAAGGSTDTQYF.

This chain connects TRBV19 to TRBJ1-4; 8 bases are a match to TRBD1. V was pared by 5 bases and J by 7 bases, with 12 bases of the junction left unmatched. Per the germline V gene, CDR1 is LNHDA and CDR2 is SQIVND (reference sequence). The length of the CDR3 is 16 residues. This CDR3 reads CASSPRQGADREKLFF. In nucleotides, the CDR3 is TGTGCCAGTAGTCCCCGGCAGGGGGCGGATCGTGAAAAACTGTTTTTT.

The rearrangement links TRBV4-1 to TRBJ1-5; D possibly corresponds to TRBD1 (6 bases). The CDR3 loop spans 17 amino acids. Germline CDR1 and CDR2: MGHRA and YSYEKL. V was shortened by 0 bases and J by 2 bases, with 14 bases between the two germline ends. The CDR3 DNA follows: TGCGCCAGCAGCCAAGATCCGGCAGGGGTAGGCAATCAGCCCCAGCATTTT. This codes for CASSQDPAGVGNQPQHF.

As concerns this clone: At one end the junction does not follow the germline gene, possibly because of a read error. The chain carries TRBV2 and TRBJ2-5; D is possibly TRBD1 (6 bases). Germline assignment: CDR1 SNHLY and CDR2 FYNNEI. The CDR3 covers 13 residues. CDR3 sequence reads: CASFRGRKETRYF. The CDR3 bases are TGTGCCAGCTTCAGGGGCAGAAAAGAGACCCGGTACTTC.

As concerns this clone: Within the sample, other DNA sequences also encode this same CDR3. The chain carries TRBV19 and TRBJ1-1, with 7 bases lining up with TRBD1. V lost 3 bases and J lost 5; bases outside the gene matches: 6. Germline V gives CDR1 LNHDA, CDR2 SQIVND (reference sequence). This CDR3 is built from 14 residues. The CDR3: CASSMTGTGTEAFF. Written as DNA, the CDR3 is TGTGCCAGTAGTATGACAGGGACGGGGACTGAAGCTTTCTTT.

V and J are TRBV4-2 and TRBJ1-2; TRBD1 is a possible D gene (6 bases). Germline CDR1 is LGHNA and CDR2 is YNFKEQ. CDR3 length equals 18 residues. Trimming removed 1 base from V and 6 bases from J, with 24 bases in between. CDR3 nucleotide sequence: TGTGCCAGCAGCCAAGGGGAAAGTGCAGGGGTGGCCCTCCATGGCTACACCTTC. Its protein product is CASSQGESAGVALHGYTF.

This clone was observed once. V gene TRBV11-2 combines with J gene TRBJ1-1, with D possibly being TRBD1 (6 bases). The CDR3 has 16 residues. Germline loops: CDR1 SGHAT, CDR2 FQNNGV. The ends were cut back, 5 bases at V and 1 base at J, with 17 bases in the middle. The CDR3 DNA sequence: TGTGCCAGCAGCCGCCTACAGGGAATTGGGAACACTGAAGCTTTCTTT. This codes for CASSRLQGIGNTEAFF.

As concerns this clone: The junction differs from germline at one of its ends, possibly a read error. The chain has TRBV5-1 and TRBJ1-2; D remains ambiguous. This CDR3 is 13 amino acids long. Germline V gene lookup returns CDR1 SGHRS and CDR2 YFSETQ. This chain's CDR3 is CAGSQDSGYGYTF. As DNA, the CDR3 is TGCGCCGGCAGCCAGGACTCGGGCTATGGCTACACCTTC.

This rearrangement joins TRBV11-2 to TRBJ2-3; D might be TRBD2 (6 bases). Germline CDR1 SGHAT, CDR2 FQNNGV. Trimming took 5 bases from V and 0 from J, leaving 15 bases between them. The CDR3 loop spans 16 amino acids. The CDR3 nucleotides read TGTGCCAGCAGCCTGGTAGCGGTACTTAGCACAGATACGCAGTATTTT. It is translated as CASSLVAVLSTDTQYF.